These T cell receptor beta chains were read from a single sample in a study of glioma-infiltrating T cells after dendritic cell vaccination. TCRdb's copy holds only in-frame clones and misses some; the assay was immunoSEQ multiplex PCR. The sample yields 70,000 to 100,000 clones, about four fifths seen once. Sequences were derived from blood, sampled after dendritic cell vaccination. The receptors come from a human donor with glioblastoma. CDR3s leave out the opening cysteine and the closing phenylalanine or tryptophan. Clone size is not always given. Where it is, it says once, few, many or a class for expanded clones.

v_gene | abundance | CDR3aa
TRBV12-5 | . | ASGLDTDYGYT
TRBV6-5 | once | ASSKGQLNSPLH
TRBV6-5 | . | ASRSSYEQY
TRBV27 | once | ASSLSGLSRDSPLH
TRBV29-1 | . | SVLKLTGLSYEQY
TRBV6-6 | few | ASSYLGEADTQY
TRBV9 | once | ASSVLQERSTIY
TRBV4-1 | . | ASSQDHRDRPRANEKLF
TRBV7-9 | few | ASSSTDPVLSDEQF
TRBV7-2 | . | ASSAGGVVTEAF
TRBV27 | . | ASRTQATDTQY
TRBV7-6 | . | ASSLLSGGNTGELF
TRBV15 | . | ATSTARGGSSETQY
TRBV5-1 | . | ASSLVSGGTNTEAF
TRBV5-4 | . | ASSLLWDSFYGYT
TRBV6-6 | few | ASSQTGGGNNSPLH
TRBV2 | . | ASVLGQWSYEQY
TRBV19 | . | ASSIRGGRHSNQPQH
TRBV4-1 | . | ASSQDLAGNTGELF
TRBV6-6 | . | ASSYSGSDGTEAF
TRBV6-1 | once | ASSEGTPYSGGYT
TRBV5-1 | . | ASSLGLAGGKETQY
TRBV6-5 | . | ASSYDRGHRNTEAF
TRBV7-9 | . | ASSPDNLHYEQY
TRBV4-1 | . | ASSLDLGTLEKLF
TRBV5-1 | . | ASSDSLNTEAF
TRBV19 | few | ASTPDLIGNTIY
TRBV7-6 | . | ASSPRPGGHGNQPQH
TRBV28 | . | ASSSGGPNEKLF
TRBV5-1 | . | ASSLEPGHKNTEAF
TRBV5-1 | few | ASSGGLQGREKLF
TRBV11-2 | . | ASSLETTSVEQF
TRBV19 | once | ATSPPGLLNYGYT
TRBV19 | . | ASSPLAGAYNEQF
TRBV19 | once | ASSIPYRGRGQPQH
TRBV5-1 | . | ASGTGVTGELF
TRBV4-2 | . | ASSQDGVGGDQETQY
TRBV2 | few | ASRDSATSPLH
TRBV2 | once | ASRRVGTERGNEKLF
TRBV6-5 | . | ASSYSGGQGPSPLH
TRBV2 | . | ASAWDRGDQPQH
TRBV30 | . | AWSVGGGINQPQH
TRBV19 | . | ASSSGGAFHGELF
TRBV5-4 | . | ASSFTSGGGNEQF
TRBV6-6 | . | ASSYDRVADYGYT
TRBV6-6 | . | ASSTEEGGTSNEQF
TRBV7-2 | . | ASSLAASPGGNSPLH
TRBV19 | . | ASSKTDNTGELF
TRBV18 | once | ASSPFGGSNTEAF